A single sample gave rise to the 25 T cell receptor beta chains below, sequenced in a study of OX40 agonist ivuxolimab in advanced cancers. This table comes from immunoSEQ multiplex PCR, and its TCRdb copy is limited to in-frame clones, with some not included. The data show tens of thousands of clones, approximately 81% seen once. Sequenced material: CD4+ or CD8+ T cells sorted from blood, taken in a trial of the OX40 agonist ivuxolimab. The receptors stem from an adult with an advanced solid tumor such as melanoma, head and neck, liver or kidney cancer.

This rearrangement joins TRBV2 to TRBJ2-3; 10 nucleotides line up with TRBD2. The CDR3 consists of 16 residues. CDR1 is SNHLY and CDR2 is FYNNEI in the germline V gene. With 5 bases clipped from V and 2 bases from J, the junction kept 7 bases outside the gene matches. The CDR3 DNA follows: TGTGCCAGCAGTTTATCCGGACTAGCGGCCACAGATACGCAGTATTTT. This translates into CASSLSGLAATDTQYF.

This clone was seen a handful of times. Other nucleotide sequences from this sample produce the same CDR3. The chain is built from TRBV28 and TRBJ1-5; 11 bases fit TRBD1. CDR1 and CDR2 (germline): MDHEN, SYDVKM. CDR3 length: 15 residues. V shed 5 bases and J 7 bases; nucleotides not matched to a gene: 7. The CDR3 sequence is CASSPRTGGGQPQHF. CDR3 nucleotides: TGTGCCAGCAGTCCGCGGACAGGGGGCGGACAGCCCCAGCATTTT.

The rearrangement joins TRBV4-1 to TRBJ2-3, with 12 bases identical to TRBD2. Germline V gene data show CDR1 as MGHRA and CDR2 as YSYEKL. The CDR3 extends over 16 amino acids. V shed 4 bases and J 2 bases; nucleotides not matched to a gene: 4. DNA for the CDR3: TGCGCCAGCAGCCTCACTAGCGGGGGGAACACAGATACGCAGTATTTT. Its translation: CASSLTSGGNTDTQYF.

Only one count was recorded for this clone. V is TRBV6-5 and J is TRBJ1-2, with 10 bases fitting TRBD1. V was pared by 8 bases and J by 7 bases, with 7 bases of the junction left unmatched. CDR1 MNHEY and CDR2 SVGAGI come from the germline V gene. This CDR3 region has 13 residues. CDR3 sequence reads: CASRAGTGAGYTF. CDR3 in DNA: TGTGCCAGCCGCGCCGGGACAGGGGCTGGCTACACCTTC.

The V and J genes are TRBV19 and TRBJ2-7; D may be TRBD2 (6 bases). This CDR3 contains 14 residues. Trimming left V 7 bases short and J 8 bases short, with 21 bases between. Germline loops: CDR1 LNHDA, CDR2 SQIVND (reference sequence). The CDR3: CASMGKEGLPKQYF. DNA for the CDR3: TGTGCCAGTATGGGGAAGGAGGGCTTACCGAAGCAGTACTTC.

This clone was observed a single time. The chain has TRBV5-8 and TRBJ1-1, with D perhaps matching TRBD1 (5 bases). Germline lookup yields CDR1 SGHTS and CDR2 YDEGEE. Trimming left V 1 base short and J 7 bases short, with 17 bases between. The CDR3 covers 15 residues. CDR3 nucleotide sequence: TGTGCCAGCAGCTTGAAGGGATTTGGGACTCTTGAAGCTTTCTTT. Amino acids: CASSLKGFGTLEAFF. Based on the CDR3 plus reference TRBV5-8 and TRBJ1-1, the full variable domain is EAGVTQSPTHLIKTRGQQATLRCSPISGHTSVYWYQQALGLGLQFLLWYDEGEERNRGNFPPRFSGRQFPNYSSELNVNALELEDSALYLCASSLKGFGTLEAFFGQGTRLTVV.

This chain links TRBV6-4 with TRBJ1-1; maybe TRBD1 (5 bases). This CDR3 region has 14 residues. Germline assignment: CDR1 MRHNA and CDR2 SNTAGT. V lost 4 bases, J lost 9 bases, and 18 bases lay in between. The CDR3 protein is CASSVSGFEGKAFF. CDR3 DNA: TGTGCCAGCAGTGTTTCGGGCTTCGAGGGGAAAGCTTTCTTT.

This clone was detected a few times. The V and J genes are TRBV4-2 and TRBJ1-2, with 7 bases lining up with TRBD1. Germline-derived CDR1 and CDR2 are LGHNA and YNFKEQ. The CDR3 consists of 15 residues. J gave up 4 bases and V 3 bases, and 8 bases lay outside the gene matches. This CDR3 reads CASSQGDSLGYGYTF. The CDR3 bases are TGTGCCAGCAGCCAGGGGGACAGCCTGGGCTATGGCTACACCTTC.

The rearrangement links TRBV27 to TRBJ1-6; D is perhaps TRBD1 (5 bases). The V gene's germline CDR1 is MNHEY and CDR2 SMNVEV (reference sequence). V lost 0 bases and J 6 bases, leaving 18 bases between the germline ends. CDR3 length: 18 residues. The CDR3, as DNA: TGTGCCAGCAGTTTATCGTACTTGGGCAGGGTGGGTAATTCACCCCTCCACTTT. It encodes CASSLSYLGRVGNSPLHF.

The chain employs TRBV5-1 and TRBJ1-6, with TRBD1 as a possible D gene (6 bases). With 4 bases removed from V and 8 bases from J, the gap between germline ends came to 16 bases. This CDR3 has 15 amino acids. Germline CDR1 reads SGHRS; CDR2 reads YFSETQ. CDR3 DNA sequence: TGCGCCAGCAGCGTTGAGGGGGTTGTGGATTCACCCCTCCACTTT. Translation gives CASSVEGVVDSPLHF.

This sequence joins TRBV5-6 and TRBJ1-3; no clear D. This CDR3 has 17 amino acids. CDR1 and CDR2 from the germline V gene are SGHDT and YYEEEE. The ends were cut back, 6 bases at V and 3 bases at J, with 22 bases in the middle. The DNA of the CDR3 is TGTGCCAGCACCCGGGCAGCTCGCAGCTCTTATGGAAACACCATATATTTT. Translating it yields CASTRAARSSYGNTIYF.

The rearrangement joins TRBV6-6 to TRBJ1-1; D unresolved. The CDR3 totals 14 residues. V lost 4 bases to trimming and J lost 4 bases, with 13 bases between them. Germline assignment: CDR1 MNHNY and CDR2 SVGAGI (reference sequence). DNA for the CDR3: TGTGCCAGCAGTTCCCCGATGGACGGCACTGAAGCTTTCTTT. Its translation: CASSSPMDGTEAFF.

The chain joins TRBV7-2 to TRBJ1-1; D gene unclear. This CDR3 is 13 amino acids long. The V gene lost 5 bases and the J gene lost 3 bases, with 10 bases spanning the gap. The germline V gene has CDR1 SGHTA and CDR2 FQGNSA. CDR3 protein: CASSLRRDTEAFF. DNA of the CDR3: TGTGCCAGCAGCCTTAGACGTGACACTGAAGCTTTCTTT.

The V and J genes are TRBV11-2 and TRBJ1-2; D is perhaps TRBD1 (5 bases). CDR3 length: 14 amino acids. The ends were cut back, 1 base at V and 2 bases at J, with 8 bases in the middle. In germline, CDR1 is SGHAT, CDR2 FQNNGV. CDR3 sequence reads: CASSLVGANYGYTF. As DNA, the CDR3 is TGTGCCAGCAGCTTAGTCGGGGCAAACTATGGCTACACCTTC.

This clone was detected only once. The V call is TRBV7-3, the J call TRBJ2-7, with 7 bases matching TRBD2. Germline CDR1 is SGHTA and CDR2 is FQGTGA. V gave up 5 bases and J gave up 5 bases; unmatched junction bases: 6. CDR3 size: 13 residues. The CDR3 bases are TGTGCCAGCAGCGCCACTAGCGACCACGAGCAGTACTTC. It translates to CASSATSDHEQYF.

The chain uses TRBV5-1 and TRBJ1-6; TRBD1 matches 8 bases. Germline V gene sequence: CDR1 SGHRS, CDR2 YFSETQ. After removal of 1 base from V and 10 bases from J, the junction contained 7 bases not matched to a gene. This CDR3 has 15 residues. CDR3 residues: CASSLLNRGESPLHF. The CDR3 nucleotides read TGCGCCAGCAGCTTGCTTAACAGGGGGGAGTCACCCCTCCACTTT.

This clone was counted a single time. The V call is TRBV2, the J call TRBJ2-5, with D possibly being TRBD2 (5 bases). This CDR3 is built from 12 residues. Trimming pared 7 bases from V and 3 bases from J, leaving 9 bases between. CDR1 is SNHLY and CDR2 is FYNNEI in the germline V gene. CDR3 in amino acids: CASKLEEETQYF. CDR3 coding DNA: TGTGCCAGCAAACTAGAAGAAGAGACCCAGTACTTC.

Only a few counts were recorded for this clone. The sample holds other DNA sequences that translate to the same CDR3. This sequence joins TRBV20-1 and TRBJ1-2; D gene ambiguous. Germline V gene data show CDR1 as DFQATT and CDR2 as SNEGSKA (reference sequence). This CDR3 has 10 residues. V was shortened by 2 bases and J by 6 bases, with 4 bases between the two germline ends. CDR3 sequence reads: CSARYHGYTF. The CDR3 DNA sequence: TGCAGTGCTAGATACCATGGCTACACCTTC.

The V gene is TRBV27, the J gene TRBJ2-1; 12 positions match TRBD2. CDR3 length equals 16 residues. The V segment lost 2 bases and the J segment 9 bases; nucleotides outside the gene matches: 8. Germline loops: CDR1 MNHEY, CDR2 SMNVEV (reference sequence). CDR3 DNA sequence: TGTGCCAGCAGTTTACTGCTAGCGGGGGGGAGAAGTGAGCAGTTCTTC. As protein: CASSLLLAGGRSEQFF.

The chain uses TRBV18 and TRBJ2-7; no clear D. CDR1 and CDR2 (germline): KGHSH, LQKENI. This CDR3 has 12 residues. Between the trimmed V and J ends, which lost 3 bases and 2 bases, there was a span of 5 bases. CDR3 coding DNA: TGTGCCAGCTCACCCTTAACCTACGAGCAGTACTTC. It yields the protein CASSPLTYEQYF.

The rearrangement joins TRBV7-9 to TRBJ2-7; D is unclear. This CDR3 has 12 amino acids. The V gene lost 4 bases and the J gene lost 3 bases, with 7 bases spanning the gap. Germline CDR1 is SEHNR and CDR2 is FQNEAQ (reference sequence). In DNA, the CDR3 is TGTGCCAGCAGCTCGACTGGCTACGAGCAGTACTTC. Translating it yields CASSSTGYEQYF.

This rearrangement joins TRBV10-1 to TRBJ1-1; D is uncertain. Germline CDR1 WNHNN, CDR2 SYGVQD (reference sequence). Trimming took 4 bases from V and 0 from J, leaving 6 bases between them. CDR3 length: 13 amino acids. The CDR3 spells CASSVSLNTEAFF. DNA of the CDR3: TGCGCCAGCAGTGTTAGCCTGAACACTGAAGCTTTCTTT.

CDR3 region: CASSFWTGDNEQFF. Written as DNA, the CDR3 is TGTGCCAGCAGCTTCTGGACAGGGGACAATGAGCAGTTCTTC. This sequence joins TRBV7-9 and TRBJ2-1; 9 bases align to TRBD1. The CDR3 runs to 14 residues. V trimming: 3 bases; J trimming: 5 bases; junction bases outside the gene matches: 2. Germline CDR1 and CDR2: SEHNR and FQNEAQ (reference sequence).

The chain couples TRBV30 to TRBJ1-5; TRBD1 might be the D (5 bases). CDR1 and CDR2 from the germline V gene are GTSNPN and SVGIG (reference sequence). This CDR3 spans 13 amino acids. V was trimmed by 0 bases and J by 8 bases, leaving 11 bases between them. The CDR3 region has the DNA TGTGCCTGGAGTGTACAGGATTTAAAGCCCCAGCATTTT. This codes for CAWSVQDLKPQHF.

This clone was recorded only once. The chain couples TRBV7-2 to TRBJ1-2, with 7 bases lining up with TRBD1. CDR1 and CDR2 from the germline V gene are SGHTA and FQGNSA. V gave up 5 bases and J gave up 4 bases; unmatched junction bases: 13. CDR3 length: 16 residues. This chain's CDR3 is CASSPQTGTAGYGYTF. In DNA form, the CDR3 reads TGTGCCAGCAGCCCCCAAACCGGGACAGCGGGCTATGGCTACACCTTC.